Listed below are T cell receptor beta chains from one sample, sequenced in a study of blood T cells in healthy people across ages. TCRdb fed the 5' RACE reads into MiXCR, producing one record per CDR3 protein. The top ten hold 9.5% to 13% of the sample, which has 800,000 to 950,000 distinct CDR3 sequences, about 28% seen once. This sample also appeared in a second study, on T cells of mothers and their children.

Sequenced sample: blood. The receptors here all came from a woman aged 40-49 years in good health. The CDR3 runs from the conserved cysteine through the conserved F or W. The D gene is left open where the match is weak.

length,V,D,CDR3
13,TRBV18,.,CASSPLPQETQYF
14,TRBV12-3/TRBV12-4,TRBD1,CAGRSTGGNEKLFF
21,TRBV20-1,.,CSARTSRLGVPLQTTRDTQYF
15,TRBV5-5,.,CSSSQFGDQTSEAFF
14,TRBV7-9,.,CASSLGGDGEKLFF
14,TRBV5-1,.,CASSLEPLTDTQYF
15,TRBV2,TRBD1,CASKFTGQGAGGYTF
13,TRBV7-2,.,CASREAWEGTQYF
13,TRBV24-1,.,CATSRDNTDTQYF
13,TRBV2,TRBD1,CASTDRGNTEAFF
15,TRBV5-6,TRBD1,CASSMIGGYNQPQHF
15,TRBV7-9,.,CASASPDLSTDTQYF
15,TRBV6-1,TRBD2,CASSKGRGESWTQYF
14,TRBV5-1,TRBD1,CASSRQGEGYGYTF
16,TRBV21-1,.,CASSKLRDYNTDTQYF
15,TRBV5-1,.,CASSSRASPNTEAFF
14,TRBV9,TRBD1,CASSVGQDNSPLHF
13,TRBV5-1,.,CASSLEDQTEAFF
13,TRBV6-1,.,CASSEVRVGEQYF
13,TRBV2,.,CASTMMIGNEQFF
14,TRBV28,TRBD1,CASRRQGTTDTQYF
18,TRBV28,TRBD1,CASRWYGQGRNSNQPQHF
15,TRBV7-8,.,CASSSPRGREETQYF
15,TRBV7-9,.,CASSPPGNPLYGYTF
15,TRBV5-1,.,CAGRLGSAANEKLFF
14,TRBV7-2,.,CASSPSVSNQPQHF
15,TRBV7-9,.,CASSLVVGAGETQFF
16,TRBV6-2/TRBV6-3,TRBD1,CASSYLGTASTDTQYF
14,TRBV19,.,CASSIAGSNQPQHF
16,TRBV2,TRBD1,CASSEMPTGVQGEAFF
14,TRBV10-3,.,CAISESRGQETQYF
15,TRBV5-5,.,CASSFGGTLNTEAFF
16,TRBV19,.,CASSSLRAAGANVLTF
16,TRBV5-6,TRBD2,CASSLSKRGPGNGQFF
15,TRBV7-2,TRBD1,CASSWKGQDNQPQHF
13,TRBV29-1,TRBD1,CSVEDTTGREQYF
15,TRBV20-1,TRBD1,CSAPSTGADNYGYTF
15,TRBV6-4,.,CASRDSPAGAGELFF
12,TRBV5-5,.,CASSFSNTEAFF
13,TRBV6-2/TRBV6-3,.,CASSLTVDYGYTF
16,TRBV7-3,TRBD2,CASSHWGGLSYNEQFF
14,TRBV20-1,.,CSARDVGRGYGYTF
17,TRBV4-3,TRBD1,CASSQDAGGTNTGELFF
17,TRBV7-9,TRBD1,CASSDRDRGVRGTEAFF
16,TRBV5-1,.,CASSQERNSGANVLTF
15,TRBV20-1,.,CSASGTGSSYNEQFF
15,TRBV11-2,TRBD1,CASSFIGDRGDEQYF
13,TRBV2,.,CASKARPTYEQYF
15,TRBV28,.,CASTSGTQNTDTQYF
17,TRBV6-5,TRBD1,CASSSTDRGSVGNTIYF
15,TRBV4-1,.,CASSQEYSSNQPQHF
17,TRBV28,TRBD2,CASSPGGSGGPYNEQFF